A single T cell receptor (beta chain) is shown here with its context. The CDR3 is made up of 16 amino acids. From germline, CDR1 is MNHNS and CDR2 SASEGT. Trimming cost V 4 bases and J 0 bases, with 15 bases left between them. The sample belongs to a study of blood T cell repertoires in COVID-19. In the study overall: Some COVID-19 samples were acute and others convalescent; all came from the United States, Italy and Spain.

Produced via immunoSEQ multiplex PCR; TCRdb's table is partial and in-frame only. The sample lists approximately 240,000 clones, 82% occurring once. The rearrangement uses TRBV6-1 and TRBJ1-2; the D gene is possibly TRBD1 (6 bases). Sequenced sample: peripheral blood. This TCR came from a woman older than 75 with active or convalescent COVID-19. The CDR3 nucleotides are TGTGCCAGCAGTGCCGCGGGGGCGGGTGCTAACTATGGCTACACCTTC. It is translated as CASSAAGAGANYGYTF.